The T cell receptor (beta chain) described here comes from a study of OX40 agonist ivuxolimab in advanced cancers. Looking at the study overall: Ivuxolimab was an agonistic, fully human IgG2 monoclonal antibody directed against OX40 (CD134), a costimulatory receptor. Intravenous ivuxolimab was administered to patients every 2 weeks at six dose levels: 0.01, 0.1, 0.3, 1.5, 3 and 10 mg/kg. Of the approximately 50 dose-escalation patients, hepatocellular carcinoma was present in about 19, melanoma in approximately 15, renal cell carcinoma in 9 and head and neck cancer in 9. In the dose-escalation cohort, around four fifths of patients were male, and the mean age was around 60 years, with a range of 23 to 79. Patients were allowed to have had prior anti-PD-1, anti-PD-L1 or anti-CTLA-4 therapy, and approximately 40% of the dose-escalation patients had previously received checkpoint inhibitors. Partial responses occurred in three dose-escalation patients, of whom one had hepatocellular carcinoma and two had cutaneous melanoma. The purpose of peripheral TCRbeta sequencing was to test whether ivuxolimab changed TCR sequence diversity and led to clonal T-cell expansion. The paper reports the monotherapy dose-escalation portion (N = 52 patients) of the phase I ivuxolimab trial.

For sequencing of the TCRbeta CDR3 region, genomic DNA was extracted from the sorted cells. The immunoSEQ Assay was used to sequence the TCRbeta CDR3 regions. The table comes from immuneACCESS by way of TCRdb, which keeps in-frame sequences with V and J called. Part of the clones is missing from these tables; in studies checked, under half for an unresolved V gene and the rest for unknown reasons. A total of around 31,000 clones appear in this sample, roughly nine tenths of them only once. The ten largest clones add up to 36% of the sample. General findings and caveats noted by the study authors: Which antigens the clonally expanded peripheral T cells were specific for was not determined. At doses of 0.1 to 3.0 mg/kg, clonal expansion of both CD4+ and CD8+ T cells in blood was seen between baseline and week 6. In partial responders in the 0.1-3.0 mg/kg groups, normalized peripheral clonal expansion was found to be among the lowest, especially among CD8+ T cells. Low levels of normalized T-cell clonal expansion were also seen in some nonresponding patients. After ivuxolimab, CD8+ T cells had more expanded clones than CD4+ T cells on average.

In the case of this clone: Its antigen remains unidentified. Nothing much larger sits one base from this clone, and base qualities are not available.

Reading from cysteine to phenylalanine, the CDR3 counts 16 amino acids. Solely the CDR3 DNA is kept, with 48 bases framed from the first base. V is trimmed back by 4 bases and J by 3 bases, and the junction contains 8 bases that no gene match accounts for. Reading the germline V gene gives CDR1 SGHRS and CDR2 YFSETQ. The trial excluded patients who had a history of autoimmune disease or who were on systemic immunosuppression. In every dose cohort, peripheral blood was drawn for TCR sequencing at baseline, cycle 4 day 1, and cycle 7 day 1. The samples were drawn from a first-in-human, open-label, multicenter phase I dose-escalation trial of ivuxolimab. Adults with locally advanced or metastatic melanoma, renal cell, hepatocellular, or head and neck squamous cell carcinoma were enrolled in the trial. Before TCR sequencing, CD4+ T cells and CD8+ T cells from peripheral blood were sorted into separate populations.

The source is an adult with an advanced solid tumor such as melanoma, head and neck, liver or kidney cancer. Sequencing used CD4+ or CD8+ T cells sorted from blood, obtained in a trial of the OX40 agonist ivuxolimab. The sequence links TRBV5-1 to TRBJ2-7, with TRBD2 identical over 12 junction bases. The sequence in DNA is TGCGCCAGCAGCCAACCGACGACTAGCGGGAGCTACGAGCAGTACTTC. Its protein is CASSQPTTSGSYEQYF.